Below are 30 T cell receptor beta chains sequenced from a single sample in a study of post-analysis software for immune sequencing data. Study conclusions and caveats: Patients had higher frequencies than controls of a handful of TRBV segments, including TRBV5-6, TRBV5-1 and TRBV20-1.

Unique molecular identifiers featured in each of the TCR beta cDNA libraries. TCRdb re-called the PCR reads through MiXCR, storing one row per CDR3 protein. The sample shows 350,000 to 500,000 distinct CDR3 sequences, about 40% of them seen only once. The antigens of these receptors remain unknown. The sample comprised blood. The receptors originated from a girl under 10 years old with multiple sclerosis.

The J gene is TRBJ2-7, the V gene TRBV28; TRBD1 agrees at 8 bases. The germline CDR1 and CDR2 sequences are MDHEN and SYDVKM. V lost 8 bases, J lost 3 bases, and 15 bases stayed unmatched. The CDR3 covers 16 residues. CDR3 region: CASDTLPGQGYYEQYF. In nucleotides, the CDR3 is TGTGCCAGCGACACACTTCCCGGACAGGGTTACTACGAGCAGTACTTC.

The chain couples TRBV28 to TRBJ2-5, with TRBD2 matching over 10 bases. Germline CDR1 is MDHEN and CDR2 is SYDVKM. The CDR3 runs to 15 residues. J lost 5 bases, V lost 5 bases, and 8 bases had no gene match. DNA for the CDR3: TGTGCCAGCAGTCCCAGCGGGGGGGCGGATGAGACCCAGTACTTC. Amino acid sequence: CASSPSGGADETQYF.

This clonotype turned up a few times. This sequence joins TRBV29-1 and TRBJ2-2; 8 nucleotides line up with TRBD2. The CDR3 sequence is 17 residues long. The V gene end was trimmed by 8 bases and the J gene end by 2 bases; junction bases not matched to a gene: 16. CDR1 and CDR2 (germline): SQVTM, ANQGSEA. The CDR3 loop reads CSSEEGIGRANTGELFF. In nucleotides, the CDR3 is TGCAGCTCCGAAGAAGGTATCGGGAGGGCAAACACCGGGGAGCTGTTTTTT.

V is TRBV29-1 and J is TRBJ2-5; either TRBD1 or TRBD2 may supply D (5 bases each). The J call could be wrong; TRBJ2-7 is a better fit for the DNA end. Germline assignment: CDR1 SQVTM and CDR2 ANQGSEA. This CDR3 contains 14 residues. The CDR3 is CSVVSRQGVDEQYF. The CDR3 coding sequence is TGCAGCGTTGTATCGCGGCAGGGAGTGGACGAGCAGTACTTC.

This sequence joins TRBV7-2 and TRBJ2-3; 9 positions agree with TRBD2. The CDR3 totals 16 residues. Trimming at V came to 6 bases and at J to 5 bases, leaving 12 bases not matched to a gene. The germline V gene encodes CDR1 SGHTA and CDR2 FQGNSA. The DNA for the CDR3 is TGTGCCAGCAGTCCTTCTGGACTAGCGACAATAGATACGCAGTATTTT. Its protein is CASSPSGLATIDTQYF.

Many counts were recorded for this clonotype. J is TRBJ2-7 and V is TRBV5-1, with 10 bases lining up with TRBD2. The CDR3 spans 16 residues. Germline-derived CDR1 and CDR2 are SGHRS and YFSETQ. J gave up 2 bases and V 0 bases, and 5 bases lay outside the gene matches. The CDR3 DNA reads as TGCGCCAGCAGCTTGGCCCCTAGCGGGGGTCCCTACGAGCAGTACTTC. Its translation: CASSLAPSGGPYEQYF.

In its sample, this clonotype was seen once. The chain joins TRBV20-1 to TRBJ2-7; 8 bases fit TRBD1. Trimming at V came to 6 bases and at J to 2 bases, leaving 15 bases not matched to a gene. The length of the CDR3 is 16 residues. Germline-derived CDR1 and CDR2 are DFQATT and SNEGSKA (reference sequence). The CDR3 DNA reads TGCAGTGCCCGAGATAGGACAGGGTGGGACCCCTACGAGCAGTACTTC. The encoded protein is CSARDRTGWDPYEQYF.

The chain has TRBV12-3 or TRBV12-4 and TRBJ2-1; D not resolved. The CDR3 is 14 amino acids. The germline V and J ends were trimmed by 3 bases and 2 bases, with 8 bases remaining between them. Here the CDR3 DNA reads TGTGCCAGCAGTTTCGGTGAAGCCTACAATGAGCAGTTCTTC. The encoded protein is CASSFGEAYNEQFF.

The chain carries TRBV7-2 and TRBJ2-7; D is perhaps TRBD1 (6 bases). The germline V gene has CDR1 SGHTA and CDR2 FQGNSA. V was trimmed by 10 bases and J by 6 bases, leaving 22 bases between them. This CDR3 is built from 14 residues. The CDR3 is CATSTGYGFAEQYF. CDR3 in DNA: TGTGCCACCTCAACAGGGTACGGGTTTGCCGAGCAGTACTTC.

This sequence joins TRBV7-2 and TRBJ2-7; possibly TRBD1 for D (6 bases). This CDR3 has 16 residues. Trimming removed 0 bases from V and 5 bases from J, with 17 bases in between. Germline assignment: CDR1 SGHTA and CDR2 FQGNSA. CDR3 DNA sequence: TGTGCCAGCAGCTTAGCGCGGGTAGGGGGTGGACACGAGCAGTACTTC. Its translation: CASSLARVGGGHEQYF. Full variable domain (missing parts from reference TRBV7-2 and TRBJ2-7): GAGVSQSPSNKVTEKGKDVELRCDPISGHTALYWYRQSLGQGLEFLIYFQGNSAPDKSGLPSDRFSAERTGGSVSTLTIQRTQQEDSAVYLCASSLARVGGGHEQYFGPGTRLTVT.

CDR3 sequence: CASSSLAGNSYEQYF. CDR3 sequence (DNA): TGTGCCAGTAGTTCTCTAGCGGGGAACTCCTACGAGCAGTACTTC. The chain carries TRBV19 and TRBJ2-7, with 9 bases that match TRBD2. The CDR3 loop spans 15 amino acids. The junction had 5 bases not matched to a gene; V was cut back by 5 bases and J by 0 bases. Germline assignment: CDR1 LNHDA and CDR2 SQIVND (reference sequence).

Comments on this clonotype: One junction end disagrees with the germline gene, perhaps due to a read error. The chain links TRBV10-3 to TRBJ2-4, with TRBD1 identical over 9 bases. This CDR3 is 14 amino acids long. Germline V lookup: CDR1 ENHRY, CDR2 SYGVKD. CDR3: CASSPGQGVYEQHF. CDR3 in DNA: TGTGCCTCCTCTCCGGGACAGGGAGTTTACGAGCAGCACTTC.

About this clonotype itself: Just one base apart from a much larger clone, this may be a read error. The CDR3 DNA reads as TGTGCCGGCAGCTTAGCCCCCGGCGGGAGGCTTCCCTACGAGCAGTACTTC. Its translation is CAGSLAPGGRLPYEQYF. The chain combines TRBV7-2 with TRBJ2-7, with 8 positions matching TRBD2. CDR1 and CDR2 (germline): SGHTA, FQGNSA. The CDR3 has 17 amino acids.

A few counts support this clonotype. The J gene is TRBJ2-5, the V gene TRBV10-3; D is perhaps TRBD1 or TRBD2 (6 bases each). The J call may be faulty, since TRBJ2-7 better matches the DNA end. Per the germline V gene, CDR1 is ENHRY and CDR2 is SYGVKD. The CDR3 totals 12 residues. This chain's CDR3 is CALGGGSYEQYF. CDR3 sequence (DNA): TGTGCCCTTGGAGGGGGTTCCTACGAGCAGTACTTC.

This clonotype was detected only a few times. This CDR3 is CSVAGLGNYGYTF. CDR3 coding DNA: TGCAGCGTTGCAGGGCTCGGAAACTATGGCTACACCTTC. The chain employs TRBV29-1 and TRBJ1-2; D is perhaps TRBD1 (5 bases). Looked up from germline, CDR1 is SQVTM and CDR2 is ANQGSEA. V lost 4 bases to trimming and J lost 2 bases, with 11 bases between them. The length of the CDR3 is 13 residues.

The chain is built from TRBV9 and TRBJ2-1, with TRBD2 matching 7 bases. The germline V gene encodes CDR1 SGDLS and CDR2 YYNGEE. The CDR3 consists of 15 residues. V shed 4 bases and J 3 bases; nucleotides not matched to a gene: 7. In DNA, the CDR3 is TGTGCCAGCAGCTACGGGGGGTTGGACTACAATGAGCAGTTCTTC. It codes for CASSYGGLDYNEQFF.

The CDR3 nucleotides are TGCGCCAGCAGTCGTCAGGGACAGCGGAATCAGCCCCAGCATTTT. It specifies CASSRQGQRNQPQHF. The chain employs TRBV4-1 and TRBJ1-5; 7 nucleotides line up with TRBD1. This CDR3 is 15 amino acids long. Germline V gene lookup returns CDR1 MGHRA and CDR2 YSYEKL. J was trimmed by 4 bases and V by 6 bases; bases with no gene match: 9.

The rearrangement uses TRBV20-1 and TRBJ2-1; D possibly corresponds to TRBD2 (7 bases). This CDR3 has 13 amino acids. V was cut by 0 bases and J by 10 bases, with 13 bases left in between. CDR1 DFQATT and CDR2 SNEGSKA come from the germline V gene (reference sequence). In nucleotides, the CDR3 is TGCAGTGCTAGAGATCTGGGGGGGCTGGAGCAGTTCTTC. It yields the protein CSARDLGGLEQFF.

In this sample, this clonotype turned up a few times. V gene TRBV20-1 combines with J gene TRBJ1-6; 7 nucleotides agree with TRBD1. CDR1 and CDR2 (germline): DFQATT, SNEGSKA (reference sequence). Losses at the gene ends were 6 bases for V and 7 bases for J; bases not matched to a gene: 9. The CDR3 is 14 amino acids. CDR3 residues: CSAKGGQRNSPLHF. The CDR3 region has the DNA TGCAGTGCAAAGGGGGGACAGAGAAATTCACCCCTCCACTTT.

Notes on this clonotype: Relative to the germline gene, one junction end is altered; a read error may explain this. The chain links TRBV7-3 to TRBJ2-3, with 7 bases fitting TRBD2. CDR3 length: 14 amino acids. In germline, CDR1 is SGHTA, CDR2 FQGTGA. The CDR3 coding sequence is TGTGCCAGCAGCTTGGGAGGGCCCGCAGATACACAGTATTTT. Amino acid sequence: CASSLGGPADTQYF.

This chain links TRBV12-3 or TRBV12-4 with TRBJ1-1; 8 positions match TRBD1. This CDR3 comprises 15 residues. With 5 bases clipped from V and 4 bases from J, the junction kept 9 bases outside the gene matches. In DNA, the CDR3 is TGTGCCAGCAGTCCAACAGGGGGACGGGCCACTGAAGCTTTCTTT. It is translated as CASSPTGGRATEAFF.

The V gene is TRBV7-2, the J gene TRBJ2-7; D remains ambiguous. Between the trimmed V and J ends, which lost 1 base and 7 bases, there was a span of 14 bases. Germline CDR1 reads SGHTA; CDR2 reads FQGNSA. The CDR3 loop spans 14 amino acids. CDR3 sequence reads: CASSLGVSLYEQYF. The CDR3 nucleotides read TGTGCCAGCAGCTTAGGCGTCTCTCTGTATGAGCAGTACTTC.

The genes are TRBV12-3 or TRBV12-4 and TRBJ1-2, with 7 bases lining up with TRBD1. The trim removed 5 bases at V and 8 bases at J, leaving 5 bases unmatched. This CDR3 contains 12 residues. CDR3 nucleotide sequence: TGTGCCAGCAGTCGGGACAGAGGCGGCTACACCTTC. It encodes CASSRDRGGYTF.

The CDR3 loop reads CASSLAGTGGGTDTQYF. The CDR3 DNA sequence: TGTGCCAGCAGTTTAGCTGGGACAGGGGGTGGCACAGATACGCAGTATTTT. The chain couples TRBV12-3 or TRBV12-4 to TRBJ2-3, with 11 bases fitting TRBD1. The V and J ends lost 0 bases and 1 base, in that order; junction bases with no gene match: 3. The CDR3 has 17 residues.

This clonotype appeared many times. The CDR3 loop reads CSARGSSYEQYF. CDR3 DNA: TGCAGTGCTAGAGGCAGCTCCTACGAGCAGTACTTC. The gene calls are TRBV20-1 and TRBJ2-7; no clear D. The CDR3 is 12 amino acids. Germline V CDR1 and CDR2: DFQATT, SNEGSKA (reference sequence). Trimming took 1 base from V and 0 from J, leaving 4 bases between them.

This clonotype was seen a handful of times. At one of its ends the junction is not consistent with the germline gene, which may arise from a read error. The chain recombines TRBV15 with TRBJ2-1; D may correspond to TRBD1 or TRBD2 (5 bases each). Germline V gives CDR1 LNHNV, CDR2 YYDKDF (reference sequence). This CDR3 contains 13 residues. In DNA, the CDR3 is TGTGCCACCAGTAGAGGGTGGGGGAATGAGCAGTTCTTC. Protein: CATSRGWGNEQFF.

This sequence joins TRBV5-1 and TRBJ2-1; D gene unclear. V shed 3 bases and J shed 6 bases, with 16 bases lying between them. The CDR3 runs to 15 residues. Germline assignment: CDR1 SGHRS and CDR2 YFSETQ. The CDR3: CASSWTPGPSNEQFF. CDR3 DNA sequence: TGCGCCAGCAGCTGGACCCCAGGCCCTAGCAATGAGCAGTTCTTC.

The rearrangement joins TRBV28 to TRBJ2-7, with D possibly matching TRBD1 (6 bases). Germline loops: CDR1 MDHEN, CDR2 SYDVKM. V lost 3 bases to trimming and J lost 3 bases, with 12 bases between them. CDR3 length: 14 amino acids. The CDR3 coding sequence is TGTGCCAGCAGTTTGGACAGTGGATACTACGAGCAGTACTTC. Translation gives CASSLDSGYYEQYF.

The J gene is TRBJ2-7, the V gene TRBV7-9, with TRBD1 matching over 10 bases. The germline CDR1 and CDR2 sequences are SEHNR and FQNEAQ (reference sequence). With V trimmed by 1 base and J by 5 bases, 11 bases remained unmatched. The CDR3 runs 17 residues. The CDR3 sequence is CASSLVGGGTGDHEQYF. For the CDR3, the DNA is TGTGCCAGCAGCTTAGTAGGGGGGGGGACAGGGGACCACGAGCAGTACTTC.

This clonotype showed up just a few times. CDR3 coding DNA: TGTGCCAGCAGGTTCGCCGCAAAGGATACGCAGTATTTT. Its protein is CASRFAAKDTQYF. The V call is TRBV7-8, the J call TRBJ2-3; no clear D gene. Deletions cut 6 bases from V and 6 bases from J, with 13 bases between. Germline V lookup: CDR1 SGHVS, CDR2 FQNEAQ. The CDR3 sequence is 13 residues long.